This T cell receptor beta chain was sequenced for a study of cytomegalovirus exposure and HLA in healthy donors. Regarding the study as a whole: With further analysis later on, most CMV-associated TCR beta chains appeared HLA-restricted. CMV serostatus was the sole immune exposure information available. The authors judged a highly shared variant cluster likely a sequencing artifact.

The PCR contained 60 Vbeta and 13 Jbeta primers. In the original workflow: Roughly 11 million shared chains were among roughly 81 million unique TCR beta chains counted in a later analysis. Data came from immunoSEQ multiplex PCR; TCRdb stores just in-frame clones and leaves some out. From that table come the V and J calls and clone size; the DNA was used to work out D and trimming. Of around 110,000 clones in the sample, around 70% were seen once. With respect to this clone: The antigen is not known.

Trimming took 3 bases from V and 2 from J, leaving 16 bases between them. Germline loops: CDR1 MNHNS, CDR2 SASEGT. The CDR3 contains 16 residues. J is TRBJ1-1 and V is TRBV6-1; a possible D gene is TRBD1 (5 bases). The receptor was derived from a man younger than 45 in good health and CMV-seropositive. Sequencing used PBMCs. Written as DNA, the CDR3 is TGTGCCAGCAGTGAGGGGGGGGTAGGAGTAAACACTGAAGCTTTCTTT. Amino acids: CASSEGGVGVNTEAFF.